This record looks at one T cell receptor (beta chain) sequence and its context. What it binds is unknown. The data originate from a study of cytomegalovirus exposure and HLA in healthy donors. General study points: The authors listed approximately 160 TCR beta chains as cytomegalovirus-associated. In an earlier analysis, in around 590 donors, most V segments appeared productive either ~87% or ~30% of the time.

CDR3 length: 15 residues. Germline CDR1 is MNHEY and CDR2 is SVGAGI. Trimming took 6 bases from V and 4 from J; bases not matched to a gene: 10. PCR was performed using 60 Vbeta and 13 Jbeta primers. Profiled with immunoSEQ multiplex PCR; TCRdb holds only in-frame clones, not every one. The data hold 140,000 to 150,000 clones, with around 84% observed a single time. The V and J genes are TRBV6-5 and TRBJ1-1, with TRBD1 matching over 8 bases. Sequencing was carried out using PBMCs. This TCR was recovered from a man between 40 and 49 years old in good health and CMV-seropositive. The CDR3: CASSRRQGRSTEAFF. The CDR3, as DNA: TGTGCCAGCAGCCGCCGACAGGGGCGGAGCACTGAAGCTTTCTTT.